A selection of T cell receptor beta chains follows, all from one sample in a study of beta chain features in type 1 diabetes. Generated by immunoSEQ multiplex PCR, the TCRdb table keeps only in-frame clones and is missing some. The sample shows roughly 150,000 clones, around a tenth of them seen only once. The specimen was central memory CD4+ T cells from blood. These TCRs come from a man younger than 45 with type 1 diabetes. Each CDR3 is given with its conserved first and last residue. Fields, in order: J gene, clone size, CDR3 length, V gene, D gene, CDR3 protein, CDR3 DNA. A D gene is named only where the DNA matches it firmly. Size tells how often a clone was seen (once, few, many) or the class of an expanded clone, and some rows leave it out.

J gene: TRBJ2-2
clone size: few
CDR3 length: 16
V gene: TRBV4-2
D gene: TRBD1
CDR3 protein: CASRTRTGRNTGELFF
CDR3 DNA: TGTGCCAGTCGGACTCGGACAGGGAGGAACACCGGGGAGCTGTTTTTT

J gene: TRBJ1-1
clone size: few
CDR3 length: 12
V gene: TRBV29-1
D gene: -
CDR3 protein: CSVEGSRIEAFF
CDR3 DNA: TGCAGCGTTGAAGGGTCGCGAATTGAAGCTTTCTTT

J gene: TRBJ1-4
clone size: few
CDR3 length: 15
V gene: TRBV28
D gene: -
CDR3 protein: CASTFYAARSEKLFF
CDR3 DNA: TGTGCCAGCACCTTTTACGCGGCCCGGTCTGAAAAACTGTTTTTT

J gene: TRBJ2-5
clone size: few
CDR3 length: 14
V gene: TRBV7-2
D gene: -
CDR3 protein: CASSLTQGTETQYF
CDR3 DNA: TGTGCCAGCAGCTTAACCCAGGGGACGGAGACCCAGTACTTC

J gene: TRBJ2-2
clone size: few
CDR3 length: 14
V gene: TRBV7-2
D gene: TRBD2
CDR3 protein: CASSFGGSTGELFF
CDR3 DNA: TGTGCCAGCAGCTTTGGCGGGAGCACCGGGGAGCTGTTTTTT

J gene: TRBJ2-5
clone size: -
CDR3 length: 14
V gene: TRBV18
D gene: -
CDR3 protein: CASSPGQGRGTQYF
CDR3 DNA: TGTGCCAGCTCACCGGGACAAGGCCGTGGGACCCAGTACTTC

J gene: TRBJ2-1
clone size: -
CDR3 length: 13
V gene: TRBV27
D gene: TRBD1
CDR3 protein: CASSLRRDSEQFF
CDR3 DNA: TGTGCCAGCAGTTTAAGACGGGACAGTGAGCAGTTCTTC

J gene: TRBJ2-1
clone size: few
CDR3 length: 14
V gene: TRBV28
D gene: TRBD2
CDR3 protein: CASSSALAGNEQFF
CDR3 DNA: TGTGCCAGCAGCTCGGCACTAGCGGGGAATGAGCAGTTCTTC

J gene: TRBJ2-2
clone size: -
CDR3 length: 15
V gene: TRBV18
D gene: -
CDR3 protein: CASSPGGSRGGELFF
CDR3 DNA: TGTGCCAGCTCACCCGGTGGTTCCAGGGGCGGGGAGCTGTTTTTT

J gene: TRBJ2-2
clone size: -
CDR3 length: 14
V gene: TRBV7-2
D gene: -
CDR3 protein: CASSKGQGAGELFF
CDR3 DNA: TGTGCCAGCAGTAAAGGGCAGGGTGCCGGGGAGCTGTTTTTT

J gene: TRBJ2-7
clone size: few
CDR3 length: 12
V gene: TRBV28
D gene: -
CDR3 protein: CASSSGQYEQYF
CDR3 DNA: TGTGCCAGCAGTAGCGGACAGTACGAGCAGTACTTC

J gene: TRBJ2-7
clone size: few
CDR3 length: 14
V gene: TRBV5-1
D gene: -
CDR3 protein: CASSDGTLGGEQYF
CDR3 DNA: TGCGCCAGCAGCGACGGGACTCTCGGCGGAGAGCAGTACTTC

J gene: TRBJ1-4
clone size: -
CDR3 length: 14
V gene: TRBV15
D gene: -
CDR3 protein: CATSRDRDSEKLFF
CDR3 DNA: TGTGCCACCAGCAGAGATCGAGACAGTGAAAAACTGTTTTTT

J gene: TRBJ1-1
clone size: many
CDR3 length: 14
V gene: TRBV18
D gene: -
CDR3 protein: CASSPQGGSTEAFF
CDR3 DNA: TGTGCCAGCTCACCACAGGGGGGGAGCACTGAAGCTTTCTTT

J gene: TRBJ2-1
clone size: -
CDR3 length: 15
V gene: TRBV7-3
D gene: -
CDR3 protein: CASSPQAGINNEQFF
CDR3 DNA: TGTGCCAGCAGCCCTCAGGCAGGGATTAACAATGAGCAGTTCTTC

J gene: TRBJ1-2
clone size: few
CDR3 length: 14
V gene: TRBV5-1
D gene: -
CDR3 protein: CASSLESVNYGYTF
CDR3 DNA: TGCGCCAGCAGCTTGGAGTCGGTTAACTATGGCTACACCTTC

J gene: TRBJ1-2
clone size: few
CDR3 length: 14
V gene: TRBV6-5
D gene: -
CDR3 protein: CASSQKPGVAGYTF
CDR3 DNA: TGTGCCAGCAGCCAAAAACCAGGGGTTGCAGGCTACACCTTC

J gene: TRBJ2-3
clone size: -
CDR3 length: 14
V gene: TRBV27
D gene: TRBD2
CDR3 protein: CATISGRSTDTQYF
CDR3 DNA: TGTGCCACAATTAGCGGGAGATCCACAGATACGCAGTATTTT

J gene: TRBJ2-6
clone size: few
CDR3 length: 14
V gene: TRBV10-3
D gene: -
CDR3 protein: CAISPTGGANVLTF
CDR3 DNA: TGTGCCATCAGTCCGACAGGCGGGGCCAACGTCCTGACTTTC

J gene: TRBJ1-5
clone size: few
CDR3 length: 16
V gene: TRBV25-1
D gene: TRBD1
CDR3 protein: CASSEPGQGAPQPQHF
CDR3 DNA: TGTGCCAGCAGTGAGCCGGGACAGGGGGCTCCTCAGCCCCAGCATTTT

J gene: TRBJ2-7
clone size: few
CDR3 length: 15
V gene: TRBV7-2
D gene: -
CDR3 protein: CASSQVDQGGYEQYF
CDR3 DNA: TGCGCCAGCAGCCAAGTTGACCAGGGGGGCTACGAGCAGTACTTC

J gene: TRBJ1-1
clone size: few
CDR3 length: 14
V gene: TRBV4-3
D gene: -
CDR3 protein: CASSQTQKSAEAFF
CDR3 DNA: TGCGCCAGCAGCCAAACCCAGAAGTCTGCTGAAGCTTTCTTT

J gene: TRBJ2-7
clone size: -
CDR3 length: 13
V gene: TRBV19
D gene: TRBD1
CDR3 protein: CASSKDRVGEQYF
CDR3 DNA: TGTGCCAGTAGCAAGGACAGGGTCGGGGAGCAGTACTTC

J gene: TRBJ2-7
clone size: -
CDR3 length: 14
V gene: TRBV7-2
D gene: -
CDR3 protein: CASRDRQSSYEQYF
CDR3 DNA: TGTGCCAGCAGGGATCGACAGAGCTCCTACGAGCAGTACTTC

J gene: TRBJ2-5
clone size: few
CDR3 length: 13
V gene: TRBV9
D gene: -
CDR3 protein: CASSVGQQETQYF
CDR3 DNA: TGTGCCAGCAGCGTAGGCCAGCAAGAGACCCAGTACTTC

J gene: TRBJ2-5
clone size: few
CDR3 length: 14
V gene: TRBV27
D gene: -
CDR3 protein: CASSLQSAAETQYF
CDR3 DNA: TGTGCCAGCAGTTTACAATCGGCGGCAGAGACCCAGTACTTC

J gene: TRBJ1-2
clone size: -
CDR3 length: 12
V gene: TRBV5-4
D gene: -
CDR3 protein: CASSLETDGYTF
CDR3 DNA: TGTGCCAGCAGCTTGGAAACGGATGGCTACACCTTC

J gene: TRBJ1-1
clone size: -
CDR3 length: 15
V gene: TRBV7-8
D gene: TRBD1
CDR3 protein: CASSSNHRGGTEAFF
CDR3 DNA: TGTGCCAGCAGCTCCAACCACAGGGGAGGAACTGAAGCTTTCTTT

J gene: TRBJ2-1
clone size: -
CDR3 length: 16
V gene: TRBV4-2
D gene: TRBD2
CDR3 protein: CASSREASGSYNEQFF
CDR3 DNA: TGTGCCAGCAGCCGAGAGGCTAGCGGCTCCTACAATGAGCAGTTCTTC

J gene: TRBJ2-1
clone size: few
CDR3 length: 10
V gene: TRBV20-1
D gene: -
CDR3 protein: CSAYSGEQFF
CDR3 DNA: TGCAGTGCTTATAGCGGCGAGCAGTTCTTC

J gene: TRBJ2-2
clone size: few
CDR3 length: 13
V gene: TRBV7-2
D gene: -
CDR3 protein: CASSLQGTGELFF
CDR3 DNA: TGTGCCAGCAGCTTACAGGGCACCGGGGAGCTGTTTTTT

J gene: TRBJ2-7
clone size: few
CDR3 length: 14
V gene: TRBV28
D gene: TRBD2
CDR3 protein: CASSLSGISYEQYF
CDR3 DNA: TGTGCCAGCAGTTTAAGCGGGATCTCCTACGAGCAGTACTTC

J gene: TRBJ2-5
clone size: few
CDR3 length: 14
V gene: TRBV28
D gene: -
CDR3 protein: CASSLWDTKETQYF
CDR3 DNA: TGTGCCAGCAGTTTATGGGACACCAAAGAGACCCAGTACTTC

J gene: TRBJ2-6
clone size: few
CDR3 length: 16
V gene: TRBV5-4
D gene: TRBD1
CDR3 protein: CASSADRDSGANVLTF
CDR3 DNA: TGTGCCAGCAGCGCAGACAGGGACTCTGGGGCCAACGTCCTGACTTTC

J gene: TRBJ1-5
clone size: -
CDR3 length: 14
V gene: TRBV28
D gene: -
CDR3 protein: CASTLGQYNQPQHF
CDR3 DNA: TGTGCCAGCACTTTGGGGCAGTACAATCAGCCCCAGCATTTT

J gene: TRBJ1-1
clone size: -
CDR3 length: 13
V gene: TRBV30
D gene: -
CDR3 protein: CAWSVMANTEAFF
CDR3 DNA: TGTGCCTGGAGTGTAATGGCGAACACTGAAGCTTTCTTT

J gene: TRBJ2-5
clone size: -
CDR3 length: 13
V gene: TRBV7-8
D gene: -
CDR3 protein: CASRLAGQETQYF
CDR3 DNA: TGTGCCAGCAGGCTCGCAGGGCAAGAGACCCAGTACTTC

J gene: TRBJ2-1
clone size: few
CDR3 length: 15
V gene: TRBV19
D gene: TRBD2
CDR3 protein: CASSPRTSGNIEQFF
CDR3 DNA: TGTGCCAGTAGTCCACGGACTAGCGGTAATATTGAGCAGTTCTTC

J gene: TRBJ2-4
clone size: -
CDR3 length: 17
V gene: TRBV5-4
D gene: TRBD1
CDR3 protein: CASSSPGGGTGADIQYF
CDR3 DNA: TGTGCCAGCAGCTCCCCCGGGGGTGGGACAGGGGCGGACATTCAGTACTTC

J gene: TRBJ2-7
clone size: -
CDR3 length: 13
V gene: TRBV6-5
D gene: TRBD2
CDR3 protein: CASSRGRDYEQYF
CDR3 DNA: TGTGCCAGCAGTCGCGGGAGGGATTACGAGCAGTACTTC

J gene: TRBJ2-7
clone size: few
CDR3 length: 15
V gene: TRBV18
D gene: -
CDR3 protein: CASSPREGVTYEQYF
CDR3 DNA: TGTGCCAGCTCACCGAGAGAGGGGGTTACCTACGAGCAGTACTTC

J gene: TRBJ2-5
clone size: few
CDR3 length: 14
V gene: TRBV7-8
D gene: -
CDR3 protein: CASSLGATQETQYF
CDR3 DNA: TGTGCCAGCAGCTTAGGGGCAACGCAAGAGACCCAGTACTTC

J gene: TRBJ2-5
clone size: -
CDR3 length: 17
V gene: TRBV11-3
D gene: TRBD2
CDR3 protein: CASSFSNRAGAQETQYF
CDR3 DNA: TGTGCCAGCAGCTTCTCTAATCGAGCGGGAGCACAAGAGACCCAGTACTTC

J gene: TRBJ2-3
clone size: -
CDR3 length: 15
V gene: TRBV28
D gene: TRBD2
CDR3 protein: CASSHGGRAGDTQYF
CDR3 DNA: TGTGCCAGCAGTCACGGCGGGAGGGCTGGAGATACGCAGTATTTT